This entry is about one T cell receptor beta chain. The protocol was immunoSEQ multiplex PCR, while the TCRdb copy is restricted to in-frame clones and leaves out a portion. Among approximately 730,000 clones listed, 70% to 90% were seen once. This sample is drawn from a study of shared T cell receptors in the human thymus. The data were also submitted as part of a second study, on human thymus T cells. In that study: The sample donors, healthy Finnish infants, were having corrective surgery for congenital heart defects. Corrective cardiac surgery supplied the resected thymus tissue.

This clonotype originated in a girl less than two years old with a congenital heart defect. Material for sequencing was thymocytes.

The CDR3 DNA is TGTGCCAGCAGCCCTCGGTTGACAGGGCCTCAATATGGCTACACCTTC. It specifies CASSPRLTGPQYGYTF. The chain recombines TRBV13 with TRBJ1-2; 7 bases map to TRBD1. The CDR3 is made up of 16 amino acids. J was trimmed by 5 bases and V by 5 bases; bases with no gene match: 14. Germline V gene lookup returns CDR1 PRHDT and CDR2 FYEKMQ (reference sequence).